This is a list of T cell receptor beta chains from one sample in a study of graft-versus-host responses after intestinal transplantation. This table comes from immunoSEQ multiplex PCR, and its TCRdb copy is limited to in-frame clones, with some not included. The repertoire holds about 45,000 clones, with more than 85% as singletons. Sequences were derived from PBMCs, sampled 524 days after transplant. Every receptor here comes from a human patient who received an intestinal transplant, so some T cells may come from the graft donor. Both conserved end residues are part of each CDR3. D genes are given only for firm matches. Expanded clones get a size class; other rows say once, few or many, or leave the size out.

>TRBV4-2|TRBJ1-6|.|TRBD1
CASSDGDRGSPLHF
TGTGCCAGCAGCGACGGGGACAGGGGATCACCCCTCCACTTT
>TRBV6-6|TRBJ2-2|.|.
CASSYSGTGELFF
TGTGCCAGCAGTTACTCCGGGACCGGGGAGCTGTTTTTT
>TRBV19|TRBJ1-2|.|.
CASSMTSVLYGYTF
TGTGCCAGTAGTATGACCAGCGTCCTCTATGGCTACACCTTC
>TRBV2|TRBJ2-4|.|.
CASSEGFKNIQYF
TGTGCCAGCAGCGAGGGGTTTAAAAACATTCAGTACTTC
>TRBV6-1|TRBJ1-3|.|TRBD1
CASSAGTGYGNTIYF
TGTGCCAGCAGCGCCGGGACAGGGTACGGAAACACCATATATTTT
>TRBV5-1|TRBJ1-3|.|TRBD1
CASSLRPPGQGRFGLSGNTIYF
TGCGCCAGCAGCTTGCGCCCCCCGGGACAGGGGAGATTCGGTCTCTCTGGAAACACCATATATTTT
>TRBV18|TRBJ1-1|once|TRBD1
CASSPGQGRSEAFF
TGTGCCAGCTCACCGGGACAGGGAAGGAGTGAAGCTTTCTTT
>TRBV27|TRBJ2-7|.|TRBD2
CASGTSEYYEQYF
TGTGCCAGCGGGACTAGCGAATATTACGAGCAGTACTTC
>TRBV7-6|TRBJ2-7|.|TRBD1
CASRKGQGADEQYF
TGTGCCAGCAGAAAAGGACAGGGGGCGGACGAGCAGTACTTC
>TRBV4-2|TRBJ2-1|.|TRBD1
CASSQDGKGVTGGNEQFF
TGTGCCAGCAGCCAAGATGGGAAGGGCGTAACAGGGGGGAATGAGCAGTTCTTC
>TRBV19|TRBJ1-2|.|.
CASSIVVQGTYGYTF
TGTGCCAGTAGTATAGTGGTGCAGGGGACCTATGGCTACACCTTC
>TRBV12-5|TRBJ2-5|.|TRBD1
CASAPSGTGEETQYF
TGTGCTAGTGCCCCTTCCGGGACAGGGGAAGAGACCCAGTACTTC
>TRBV7-2|TRBJ2-7|once|TRBD1
CASSFNSLDRVYEQYF
TGTGCCAGCAGCTTCAACAGTCTGGACAGGGTCTACGAGCAGTACTTC
>TRBV11-2|TRBJ2-1|.|.
CASQTGTPYNEQFF
TGTGCCAGCCAGACAGGAACCCCCTACAATGAGCAGTTCTTC
>TRBV5-6|TRBJ1-1|.|.
CASSLVYLNTEAFF
TGTGCCAGCAGCTTGGTGTATCTGAACACTGAAGCTTTCTTT
>TRBV27|TRBJ2-1|once|.
CASTAAGNEQFF
TGTGCCAGCACGGCGGCTGGGAATGAGCAGTTCTTC
>TRBV5-6|TRBJ1-1|once|TRBD1
CASSYGTARTEAFF
TGTGCCAGCAGCTATGGGACAGCGAGGACTGAAGCTTTCTTT
>TRBV13|TRBJ1-5|.|.
CASSLGTGGQPQHF
TGTGCCAGCAGCCTCGGCACGGGTGGGCAGCCCCAGCATTTT
>TRBV2|TRBJ2-3|once|.
CASMAGLGTDTQYF
TGTGCCAGCATGGCGGGACTGGGCACAGATACGCAGTATTTT
>TRBV10-3|TRBJ1-4|.|.
CAISDGGAEKLFF
TGTGCCATCAGTGACGGGGGGGCCGAAAAACTGTTTTTT